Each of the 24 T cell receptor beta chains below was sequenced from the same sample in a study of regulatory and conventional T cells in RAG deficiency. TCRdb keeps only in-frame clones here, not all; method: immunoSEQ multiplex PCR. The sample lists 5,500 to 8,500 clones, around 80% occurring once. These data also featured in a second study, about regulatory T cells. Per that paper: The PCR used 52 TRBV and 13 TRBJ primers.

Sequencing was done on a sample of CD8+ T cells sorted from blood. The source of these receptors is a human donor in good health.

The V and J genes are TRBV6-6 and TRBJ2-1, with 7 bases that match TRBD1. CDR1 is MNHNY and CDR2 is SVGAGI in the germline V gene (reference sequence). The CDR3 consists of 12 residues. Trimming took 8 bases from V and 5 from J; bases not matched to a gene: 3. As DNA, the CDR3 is TGTGCCAGCTGTACAGGGGACAATGAGCAGTTCTTC. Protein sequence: CASCTGDNEQFF.

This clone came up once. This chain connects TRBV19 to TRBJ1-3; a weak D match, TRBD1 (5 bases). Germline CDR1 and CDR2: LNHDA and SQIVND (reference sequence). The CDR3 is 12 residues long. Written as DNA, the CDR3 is TGTGCTACGGCGGGGCTAATGGACACCATATATTTT. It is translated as CATAGLMDTIYF.

For the CDR3, the DNA is TGTGCCTGGAGTGTCCTAGGGACCTACGAGCAGTACTTC. Protein sequence: CAWSVLGTYEQYF. This sequence joins TRBV30 and TRBJ2-7; no firm D call. The CDR3 length is 13 residues. Deletions cut 0 bases from V and 2 bases from J, with 8 bases between. Germline lookup yields CDR1 GTSNPN and CDR2 SVGIG (reference sequence).

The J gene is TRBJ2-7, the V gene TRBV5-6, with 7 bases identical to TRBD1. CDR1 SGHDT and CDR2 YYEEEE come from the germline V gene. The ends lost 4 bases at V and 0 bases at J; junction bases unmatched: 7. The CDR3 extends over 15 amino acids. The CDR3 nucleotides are TGTGCCAGCAGCATAGGGACAGAGAGCTCCTACGAGCAGTACTTC. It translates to CASSIGTESSYEQYF.

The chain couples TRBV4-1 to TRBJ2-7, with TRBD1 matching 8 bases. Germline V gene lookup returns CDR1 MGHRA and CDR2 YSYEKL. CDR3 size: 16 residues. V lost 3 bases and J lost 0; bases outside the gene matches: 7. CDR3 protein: CASSQMGQVSSYEQYF. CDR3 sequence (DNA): TGCGCCAGCAGCCAGATGGGACAGGTGAGCTCCTACGAGCAGTACTTC.

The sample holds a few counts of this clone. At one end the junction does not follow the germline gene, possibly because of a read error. For the CDR3, the DNA is TGTGCTAGCAGCTTAGGAGGCCCTCCCTACGAGCAGTACTTC. It is translated as CASSLGGPPYEQYF. V is TRBV7-7 and J is TRBJ2-7; weak D call: TRBD2 (5 bases). Germline V lookup: CDR1 SSHAT, CDR2 FNYEAQ (reference sequence). This CDR3 has 14 amino acids.

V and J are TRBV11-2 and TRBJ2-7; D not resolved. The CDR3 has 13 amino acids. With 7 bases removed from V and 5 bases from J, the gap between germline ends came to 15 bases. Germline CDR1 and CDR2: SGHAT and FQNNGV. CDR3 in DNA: TGTGCCAGCATCGCTACGGTGTTTAACGAGCAGTACTTC. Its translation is CASIATVFNEQYF.

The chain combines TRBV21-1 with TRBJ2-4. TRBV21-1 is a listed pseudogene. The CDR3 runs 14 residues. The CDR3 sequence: CASNPPSAQNIQYF. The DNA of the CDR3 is TGTGCCAGTAATCCCCCCTCGGCCCAAAACATTCAGTACTTC.

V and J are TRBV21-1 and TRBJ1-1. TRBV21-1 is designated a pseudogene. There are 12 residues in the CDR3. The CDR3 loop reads CASQGMNTEAFF. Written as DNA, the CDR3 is TGTGCCAGCCAAGGGATGAACACTGAAGCTTTCTTT.

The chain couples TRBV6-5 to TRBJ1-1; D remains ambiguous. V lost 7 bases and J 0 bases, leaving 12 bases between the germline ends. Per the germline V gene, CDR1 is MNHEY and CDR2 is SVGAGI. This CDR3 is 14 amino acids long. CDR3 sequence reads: CASTLTSMNTEAFF. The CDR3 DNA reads TGTGCCAGCACCTTAACTTCTATGAACACTGAAGCTTTCTTT.

CDR3 sequence reads: CASSPGVLAGGDNEQFF. In DNA, the CDR3 is TGTGCCAGCAGTCCAGGTGTACTAGCGGGGGGAGATAATGAGCAGTTCTTC. The V and J genes are TRBV7-9 and TRBJ2-1, with TRBD2 identical over 12 bases. Germline CDR1 reads SEHNR; CDR2 reads FQNEAQ (reference sequence). The V segment lost 6 bases and the J segment 7 bases; nucleotides outside the gene matches: 13. The CDR3 is 17 amino acids.

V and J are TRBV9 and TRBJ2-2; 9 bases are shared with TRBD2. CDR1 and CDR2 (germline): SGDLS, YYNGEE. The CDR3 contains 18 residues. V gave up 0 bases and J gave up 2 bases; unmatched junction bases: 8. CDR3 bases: TGTGCCAGCAGCGTAGAGGGCGGGGGGGCCCGAAACACCGGGGAGCTGTTTTTT. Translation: CASSVEGGGARNTGELFF.

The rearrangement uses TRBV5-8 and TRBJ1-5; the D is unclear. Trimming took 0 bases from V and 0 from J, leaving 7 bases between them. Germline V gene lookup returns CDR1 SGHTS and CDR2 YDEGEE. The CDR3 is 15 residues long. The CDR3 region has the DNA TGTGCCAGCAGCTTGGGGTCCTATAGCAATCAGCCCCAGCATTTT. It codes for CASSLGSYSNQPQHF.

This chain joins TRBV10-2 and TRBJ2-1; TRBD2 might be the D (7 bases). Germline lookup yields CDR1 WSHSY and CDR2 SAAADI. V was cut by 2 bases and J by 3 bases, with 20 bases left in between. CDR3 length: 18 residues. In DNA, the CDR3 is TGCGCCAGCAGTGAGCAGCCCCCCCGGGGGGCTGTCTACAATGAGCAGTTCTTC. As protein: CASSEQPPRGAVYNEQFF.

The CDR3 reads CASSLVQGQHTEAFF. The CDR3 nucleotides read TGTGCCAGCAGCTTAGTCCAGGGACAGCACACTGAAGCTTTCTTT. This chain links TRBV7-9 with TRBJ1-1, with 7 bases fitting TRBD1. Germline-derived CDR1 and CDR2 are SEHNR and FQNEAQ (reference sequence). The trim removed 1 base at V and 3 bases at J, leaving 5 bases unmatched. The CDR3 length is 15 residues.

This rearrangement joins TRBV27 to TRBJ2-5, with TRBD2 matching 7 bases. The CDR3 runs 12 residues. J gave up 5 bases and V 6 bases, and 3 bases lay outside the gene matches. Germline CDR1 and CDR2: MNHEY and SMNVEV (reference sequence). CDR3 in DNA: TGTGCCAGCAGCATCGGGGGGGAGACCCAGTACTTC. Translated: CASSIGGETQYF.

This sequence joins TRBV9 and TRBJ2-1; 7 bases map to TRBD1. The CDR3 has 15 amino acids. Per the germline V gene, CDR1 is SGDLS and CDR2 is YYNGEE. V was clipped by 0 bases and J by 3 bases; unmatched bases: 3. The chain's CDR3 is CASSVDRGSYNEQFF. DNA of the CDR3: TGTGCCAGCAGCGTAGACAGGGGCAGCTACAATGAGCAGTTCTTC.

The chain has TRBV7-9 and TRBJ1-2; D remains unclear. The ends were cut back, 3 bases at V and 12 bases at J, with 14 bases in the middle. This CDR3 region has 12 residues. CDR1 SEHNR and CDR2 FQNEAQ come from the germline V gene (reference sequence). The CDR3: CASSLDADPHTF. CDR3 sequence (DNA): TGTGCCAGCAGCTTGGACGCGGACCCCCACACCTTC.

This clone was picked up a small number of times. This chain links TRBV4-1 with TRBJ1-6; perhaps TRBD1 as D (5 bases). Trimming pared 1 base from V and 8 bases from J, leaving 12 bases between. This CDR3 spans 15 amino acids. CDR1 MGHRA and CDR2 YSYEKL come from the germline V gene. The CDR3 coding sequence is TGCGCCAGCAGCCAAGGGACATTCGTTGATTCACCCCTCCACTTT. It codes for CASSQGTFVDSPLHF.

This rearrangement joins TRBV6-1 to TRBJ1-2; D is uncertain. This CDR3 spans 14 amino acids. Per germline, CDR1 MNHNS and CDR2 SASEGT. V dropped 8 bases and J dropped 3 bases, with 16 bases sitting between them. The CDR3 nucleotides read TGTGCCAGCCAAAATGGGCCATGGGACTATGGCTACACCTTC. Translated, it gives CASQNGPWDYGYTF.

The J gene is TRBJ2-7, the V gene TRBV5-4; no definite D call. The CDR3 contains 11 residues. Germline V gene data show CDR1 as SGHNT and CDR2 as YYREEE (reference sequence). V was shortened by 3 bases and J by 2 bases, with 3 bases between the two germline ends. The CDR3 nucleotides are TGTGCCAGCAGCTCTCCCTACGAGCAGTACTTC. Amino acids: CASSSPYEQYF. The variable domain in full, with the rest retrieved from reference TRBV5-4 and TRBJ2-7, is ETGVTQSPTHLIKTRGQQVTLRCSSQSGHNTVSWYQQALGQGPQFIFQYYREEENGRGNFPPRFSGLQFPNYSSELNVNALELDDSALYLCASSSPYEQYFGPGTRLTVT.

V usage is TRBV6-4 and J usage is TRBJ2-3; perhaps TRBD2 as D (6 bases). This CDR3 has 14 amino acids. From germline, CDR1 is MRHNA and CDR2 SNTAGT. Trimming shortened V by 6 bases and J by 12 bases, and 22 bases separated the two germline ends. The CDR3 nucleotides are TGTGCCAGCAGAATGGGACTGGGCCACCGAACTCAGTATTTT. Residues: CASRMGLGHRTQYF.

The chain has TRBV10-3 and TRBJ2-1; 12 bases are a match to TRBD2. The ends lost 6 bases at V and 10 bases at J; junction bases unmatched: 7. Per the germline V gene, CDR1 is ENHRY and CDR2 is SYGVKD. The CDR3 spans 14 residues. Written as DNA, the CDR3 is TGTGCCATCAGAGACCTACTAGCGGGGGGAGAGCAGTTCTTC. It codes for CAIRDLLAGGEQFF.

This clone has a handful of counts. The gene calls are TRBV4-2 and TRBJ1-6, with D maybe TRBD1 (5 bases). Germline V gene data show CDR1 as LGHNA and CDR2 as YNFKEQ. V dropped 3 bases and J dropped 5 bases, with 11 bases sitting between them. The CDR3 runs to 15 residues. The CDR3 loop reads CASSHGTVNNSPLHF. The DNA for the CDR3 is TGTGCCAGCAGCCATGGGACGGTGAATAATTCACCCCTCCACTTT.